In its sample, the clone carrying this T cell receptor (beta chain) was seen many times. Its antigen is still unknown. The sequence runs out 3 residues before the end of the CDR3; the remainder is reconstructed from the germline J gene. The source of the sample is a study of T cell clonality in common variable immunodeficiency. Findings and limits, study-wide: Reportedly, TCR beta sequences from common variable immunodeficiency showed fewer deletions and N-nucleotide insertions.

Aged about 9 to 64 years, CVID subjects averaged approximately 38 years old. TCRdb's table, derived via immunoSEQ multiplex PCR, lists solely in-frame clones and lacks some. This table holds roughly 25,000 clones with no singletons; the top ten claim 24%. Germline V gene data show CDR1 as SGHTA and CDR2 as FQGNSA. CDR3 length equals 14 residues. The V and J ends lost 6 bases and 3 bases respectively, with 15 bases between them. Sample: peripheral blood mononuclear cells. The gene calls are TRBV7-2 and TRBJ2-7, with a tentative D call TRBD2 (6 bases). This receptor was taken from a human donor with common variable immunodeficiency. The covered CDR3 bases are TGTGCCAGCAGACCTCCGGGACTGAGCTACGAG. This codes for CASRPPGLSYE. The whole CDR3 protein reads CASRPPGLSYEQYF.